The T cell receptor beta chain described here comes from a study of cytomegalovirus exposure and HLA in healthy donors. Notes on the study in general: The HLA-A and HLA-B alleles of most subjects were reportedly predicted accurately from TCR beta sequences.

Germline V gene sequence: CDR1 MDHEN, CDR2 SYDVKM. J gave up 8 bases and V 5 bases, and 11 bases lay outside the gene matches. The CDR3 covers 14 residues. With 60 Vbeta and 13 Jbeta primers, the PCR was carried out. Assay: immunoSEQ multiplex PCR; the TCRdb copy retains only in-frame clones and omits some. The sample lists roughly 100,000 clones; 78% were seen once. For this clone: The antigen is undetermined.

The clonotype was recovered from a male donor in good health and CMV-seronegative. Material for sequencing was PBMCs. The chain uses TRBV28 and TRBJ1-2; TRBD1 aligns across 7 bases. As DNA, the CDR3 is TGTGCCAGCAGTCCTCTGGACAGGCAGGGAGGCTACACCTTC. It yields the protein CASSPLDRQGGYTF.